The rows below give T cell receptor beta chains drawn from one sample of a study of cytomegalovirus exposure and HLA in healthy donors. Measured with immunoSEQ multiplex PCR; TCRdb has only the in-frame clones, and not every one. The sample has some 190,000 clones; approximately 81% are singletons. The sequencing sample was made of PBMCs. Source of these receptors: a male donor in good health and CMV-seronegative. CDR3s include the opening cysteine and the closing phenylalanine or tryptophan. Fields, in order: D gene, V gene, J gene, clone size, CDR3 DNA, CDR3 protein. D genes are given only for firm matches. Only some rows state a clone size, as once, few, many or a class for expanded clones.

.,TRBV5-4,TRBJ1-4,few,TGTGCCAGCAGCTCCAGGGTTGCTAATGAAAAACTGTTTTTT,CASSSRVANEKLFF
.,TRBV6-1,TRBJ1-3,.,TGTGCCAGCAGATATCGTCAGAACTCTGGAAACACCATATATTTT,CASRYRQNSGNTIYF
TRBD1,TRBV4-1,TRBJ2-5,.,TGCGCCAGCAGCCAACCCGGGACAGGCCAAGAGACCCAGTACTTC,CASSQPGTGQETQYF
.,TRBV7-9,TRBJ2-5,few,TGTGCCAGCAGCTTAGTTTACGGAGAGACCCAGTACTTC,CASSLVYGETQYF
.,TRBV7-6,TRBJ2-7,.,TGTGCCAGCAGCTTAGAGGCAGGGGTGACCTACGAGCAGTACTTC,CASSLEAGVTYEQYF
.,TRBV2,TRBJ2-6,.,TGTGCCAGCAGTGTCAAGAGGGGGGGTCCCGGGGCCAACGTCCTGACTTTC,CASSVKRGGPGANVLTF
.,TRBV6-5,TRBJ2-3,.,TGTGCCAGCAGTGGACACCGATCCCTCACAGATACGCAGTATTTT,CASSGHRSLTDTQYF
TRBD1,TRBV5-1,TRBJ2-5,.,TGCGCCAGCAGCTCCGGGACAGGGGGCCTTCGGAGGCAAGAGACCCAGTACTTC,CASSSGTGGLRRQETQYF
TRBD2,TRBV5-4,TRBJ2-3,.,TGTGCCAGCAGCTCTAAGGCGACTAGCGGGGTTGGAGATACGCAGTATTTT,CASSSKATSGVGDTQYF
TRBD2,TRBV5-1,TRBJ2-1,.,TGCGCCAGCAGCTTGGCACTAGCGGGAGGGTCTGAGCAGTTCTTC,CASSLALAGGSEQFF
.,TRBV2,TRBJ2-1,once,TGTGCCACCAAGGAGGGGACCTACAATGAGCAGTTCTTC,CATKEGTYNEQFF
TRBD2,TRBV5-1,TRBJ2-4,.,TGCGCCAGCAGCTTCGGGGGGGCAAGGAACATTCAGTACTTC,CASSFGGARNIQYF
.,TRBV27,TRBJ2-7,.,TGTGCCAGCAGTCCCACGGACAGGAGGGACGAGCAGTACTTC,CASSPTDRRDEQYF
TRBD2,TRBV15,TRBJ2-4,.,TGTGCCACCAGCAGAGACCGGACTAGCGGGAGTCTGATGGCCAAAAACATTCAGTACTTC,CATSRDRTSGSLMAKNIQYF
TRBD1,TRBV11-2,TRBJ2-7,.,TGTGCCAGCAGCGATCGGACAGGGGTCGGGTACGAGCAGTACTTC,CASSDRTGVGYEQYF
.,TRBV30,TRBJ1-6,.,TGTGCCTGGAGTGCGGGTCAGTCACCCCTCCACTTT,CAWSAGQSPLHF